This T cell receptor (beta chain) was captured by sequencing in a study of vaccination and CD4 T cells after COVID-19. The CDR3 extends over 14 amino acids. V was pared by 1 base and J by 7 bases, with 12 bases between. Germline-derived CDR1 and CDR2 are SGHTA and FQGNSA. This sample's treatment: approximately 9-day PBMC culture with coronavirus spike peptide pools or control peptides (ViraFEST assay). The Oncomine TCR Beta short-read assay was what sequenced the DNA obtained from cultured CD4+ T cells. TCRdb independently ran MiXCR on the PCR reads; one entry per CDR3 protein. The table has approximately 12,000 distinct CDR3 sequences, around 30% seen once. This clonotype showed up just a few times. Antigen: not known.

J is TRBJ2-3 and V is TRBV7-2, with a possible D match to TRBD1 (5 bases). Sequenced material: cultured CD4+ T cells from blood. The TCR sequence derives from a human donor with COVID-19. CDR3 region: CASSLGGSFNTQYF. In DNA form, the CDR3 reads TGTGCCAGCAGCTTAGGGGGCAGTTTTAATACGCAGTATTTT.